Presented here are 14 T cell receptor beta chains from one specimen sequenced in a study of blood T cell repertoires in COVID-19. Libraries were prepared by immunoSEQ multiplex PCR; TCRdb keeps only in-frame clonotypes and omits some of them. This table holds roughly 250,000 clones, around 89% found once. The sequenced sample was peripheral blood. The receptors derive from a man between 60 and 70 years old who had recovered from COVID-19.

The count of this clone is one. Additional DNA sequences in this sample encode the identical CDR3. V and J are TRBV7-9 and TRBJ1-5; D gene ambiguous. Trimming left V 2 bases short and J 2 bases short, with 7 bases between. This CDR3 contains 14 residues. Germline CDR1 reads SEHNR; CDR2 reads FQNEAQ (reference sequence). CDR3 protein: CASSLLSGNQPQHF. The CDR3 bases are TGTGCCAGCAGCTTATTGAGTGGCAATCAGCCCCAGCATTTT.

The chain couples TRBV5-1 to TRBJ2-7; D gene unclear. The CDR3 has 15 residues. The V end lost 1 base, the J end lost 2 bases, and 13 bases lay between the germline ends. CDR1 is SGHRS, CDR2 YFSETQ, per germline. CDR3 loop: CASSLRSPEAYEQYF. The CDR3 nucleotides read TGCGCCAGCAGCTTGCGGTCCCCTGAGGCCTACGAGCAGTACTTC.

The chain joins TRBV5-6 to TRBJ1-3, with 10 positions matching TRBD1. From germline, CDR1 is SGHDT and CDR2 YYEEEE. The ends lost 4 bases at V and 2 bases at J; junction bases unmatched: 6. The CDR3 length is 16 residues. The CDR3 sequence is CASSTVGQGAGNTIYF. CDR3 sequence (DNA): TGTGCCAGCAGCACCGTAGGACAGGGGGCTGGAAACACCATATATTTT. The full variable domain, with the rest looked up from reference TRBV5-6 and TRBJ1-3, is DAGVTQSPTHLIKTRGQQVTLRCSPKSGHDTVSWYQQALGQGPQFIFQYYEEEERQRGNFPDRFSGHQFPNYSSELNVNALLLGDSALYLCASSTVGQGAGNTIYFGEGSWLTVV.

This clone was picked up one time. The chain joins TRBV9 to TRBJ2-1, with 7 bases fitting TRBD1. The V gene end was trimmed by 4 bases and the J gene end by 0 bases; junction bases not matched to a gene: 10. This CDR3 region has 17 residues. Per germline, CDR1 SGDLS and CDR2 YYNGEE. CDR3 amino acids: CASSSRGQSGSYNEQFF. Here the CDR3 DNA reads TGTGCCAGCAGCTCCCGGGGACAGTCAGGCTCCTACAATGAGCAGTTCTTC.

In this sample, this clone turned up a few times. The V gene is TRBV28, the J gene TRBJ1-2, with no clear D. The V end lost 6 bases, the J end lost 5 bases, and 19 bases lay between the germline ends. The CDR3 runs to 15 residues. Germline V gene data show CDR1 as MDHEN and CDR2 as SYDVKM. The CDR3 DNA follows: TGTGCCAGCAGCCCGACGGGAGGTGCTTTATATGGCTACACCTTC. Translation gives CASSPTGGALYGYTF.

The rearrangement links TRBV5-1 to TRBJ2-3; D may be TRBD2 (7 bases). The V gene lost 2 bases and the J gene lost 2 bases, with 18 bases spanning the gap. Germline CDR1 and CDR2: SGHRS and YFSETQ. The CDR3 length is 17 residues. CDR3 DNA sequence: TGCGCCAGCAGCTTACCTAGAGGGGGGGTCAACACAGATACGCAGTATTTT. Protein product: CASSLPRGGVNTDTQYF.

J is TRBJ2-5 and V is TRBV9; TRBD2 aligns across 9 bases. V lost 1 base to trimming and J lost 4 bases; unmatched junction nucleotides: 5. CDR3 length: 15 amino acids. CDR1 SGDLS and CDR2 YYNGEE come from the germline V gene. CDR3 bases: TGTGCCAGCAGCGTATCAGCGGGGGGTGCAGAGACCCAGTACTTC. Amino acid sequence: CASSVSAGGAETQYF.

In its sample, this clone was seen a few times. This chain uses TRBV19 with TRBJ2-7; TRBD1 matches at 9 bases. Looked up from germline, CDR1 is LNHDA and CDR2 is SQIVND (reference sequence). With 5 bases clipped from V and 3 bases from J, the junction kept 8 bases outside the gene matches. CDR3 length: 15 amino acids. The CDR3 loop reads CASSDTGTGLYEQYF. The CDR3 DNA follows: TGTGCCAGTAGTGATACCGGGACAGGGCTCTACGAGCAGTACTTC.

The chain links TRBV27 to TRBJ2-7; 8 bases match TRBD1. The CDR3 runs 16 residues. V was pared by 1 base and J by 3 bases, with 8 bases of the junction left unmatched. Germline CDR1 MNHEY, CDR2 SMNVEV (reference sequence). CDR3 nucleotide sequence: TGTGCCAGCAGTTTATTGCACCCCGGACAGGGCTACGAGCAGTACTTC. Translation: CASSLLHPGQGYEQYF.

The CDR3 DNA is TGTGCCAGCAGCCGCTCTCTTGGACAGATGAACACTGAAGCTTTCTTT. Its translation is CASSRSLGQMNTEAFF. The chain uses TRBV3-1 (or the pseudogene TRBV3-2) and TRBJ1-1; a weak D match, TRBD1 (6 bases). The CDR3 is made up of 16 amino acids. The ends were cut back, 4 bases at V and 0 bases at J, with 15 bases in the middle. Germline loops: CDR1 LGHDT, CDR2 YNNKEL (reference sequence).

This clone was seen only once. The chain carries TRBV5-1 and TRBJ2-7; 10 positions match TRBD2. The germline CDR1 and CDR2 sequences are SGHRS and YFSETQ. This CDR3 spans 17 amino acids. The V segment lost 5 bases and the J segment 7 bases; nucleotides outside the gene matches: 18. The DNA of the CDR3 is TGCGCCAGCAGGTCGCTAGCGGGGGCCGTTGTGATGGGAGAGCAGTACTTC. It encodes CASRSLAGAVVMGEQYF.

The CDR3 coding sequence is TGCGCCAGCAGCCAAGATGGGGGACAGGGGCCTCTCTCTGGGGCCAACGTCCTGACTTTC. It is translated as CASSQDGGQGPLSGANVLTF. This chain uses TRBV4-1 with TRBJ2-6; 10 nucleotides match TRBD1. V dropped 0 bases and J dropped 0; count of bases not matched to a gene: 8. CDR1 is MGHRA, CDR2 YSYEKL, per germline. The CDR3 has 20 residues.

The CDR3 region has the DNA TGTGCCAGCAGCAAGGGACAGGGGGGGAATTCACCCCTCCACTTT. It specifies CASSKGQGGNSPLHF. The chain combines TRBV6-5 with TRBJ1-6; 11 bases match TRBD1. The V gene end was trimmed by 6 bases and the J gene end by 7 bases; junction bases not matched to a gene: 5. This CDR3 is built from 15 residues. CDR1 and CDR2 (germline): MNHEY, SVGAGI.

The genes are TRBV5-1 and TRBJ2-1, with 8 bases that match TRBD1. Trimming cost V 0 bases and J 5 bases; bases outside gene matches: 7. The CDR3 length is 16 residues. Germline V CDR1 and CDR2: SGHRS, YFSETQ. The CDR3 coding sequence is TGCGCCAGCAGCTTGGGAGGACAGGGTGGAGACAATGAGCAGTTCTTC. Its translation is CASSLGGQGGDNEQFF.